These 19 T cell receptor beta chains originate from one sample sequenced in a study of T cells in Graves' hyperthyroidism and ophthalmopathy. The TCR beta CDR3 regions underwent amplification using RNA transcripts as the source. The HTBI primer set drove a first-round RT-PCR of the TCR CDR3. TCRdb ran MiXCR on the multiplex PCR reads and lists one entry per CDR3 protein. The data contain nearly 250,000 distinct CDR3 sequences, 16% of them singletons. The specimen sequenced was blood. These receptors all stem from a woman between 18 and 30 years old with Graves' ophthalmopathy.

At least ten counts were recorded for this clonotype. The J gene is TRBJ2-3, the V gene TRBV7-2; D not resolved. Germline CDR1 and CDR2: SGHTA and FQGNSA. The CDR3 runs 15 residues. Trimming stripped 5 bases from V and 0 bases from J, with 12 bases between. The CDR3 spells CASSPPLSSTDTQYF. For the CDR3, the DNA is TGTGCCAGCAGCCCCCCCCTGTCTAGCACAGATACGCAGTATTTT.

CDR3 in amino acids: CASSHHRDRRLYSNQPQHF. The DNA of the CDR3 is TGTGCCAGCAGCCATCACCGGGACAGGCGACTTTATAGCAATCAGCCCCAGCATTTT. The genes are TRBV7-3 and TRBJ1-5, with TRBD1 matching 8 bases. Germline values: CDR1 SGHTA, CDR2 FQGTGA. The CDR3 extends over 19 amino acids. V dropped 5 bases and J dropped 0; count of bases not matched to a gene: 15.

At least ten counts were recorded for this clonotype. The chain carries TRBV9 and TRBJ1-1; 9 nucleotides line up with TRBD1. Germline CDR1 reads SGDLS; CDR2 reads YYNGEE. After removal of 4 bases from V and 3 bases from J, the junction contained 10 bases not matched to a gene. This CDR3 spans 16 amino acids. The CDR3 spells CASSPHGTGSDTEAFF. As DNA, the CDR3 is TGTGCCAGCAGCCCTCACGGGACAGGGTCGGACACTGAAGCTTTCTTT.

This clonotype showed up many times. This chain links TRBV6-1 with TRBJ1-6; D is unresolved. CDR1 is MNHNS, CDR2 SASEGT, per germline. V was shortened by 5 bases and J by 7 bases, with 9 bases between the two germline ends. The CDR3 covers 13 residues. The CDR3 nucleotides are TGTGCCAGCAGTCCCACAGCCAATTCACCCCTCCACTTT. As protein: CASSPTANSPLHF.

The chain is built from TRBV11-2 and TRBJ2-7, with 9 bases fitting TRBD2. CDR1 SGHAT and CDR2 FQNNGV come from the germline V gene. The CDR3 is made up of 11 amino acids. V shed 8 bases and J 5 bases; nucleotides not matched to a gene: 1. CDR3 region: CASLAGNEQYF. The CDR3, as DNA: TGTGCCAGCCTAGCGGGAAACGAGCAGTACTTC.

This clonotype was counted many times. The chain joins TRBV12-3 or TRBV12-4 to TRBJ2-6, with D unresolved. V was shortened by 3 bases and J by 4 bases, with 10 bases between the two germline ends. There are 15 residues in the CDR3. CDR3 protein: CASSFVGYGANVLTF. The CDR3 DNA follows: TGTGCCAGCAGTTTTGTGGGCTACGGGGCCAACGTCCTGACTTTC.

This clonotype was observed a few times. The chain couples TRBV19 to TRBJ1-1; D is unclear. This CDR3 region has 15 residues. Trimming cost V 6 bases and J 0 bases, with 14 bases left between them. Germline assignment: CDR1 LNHDA and CDR2 SQIVND (reference sequence). CDR3 in DNA: TGTGCCAGTAGCCACTCCCTGACGGTGAACACTGAAGCTTTCTTT. Residues: CASSHSLTVNTEAFF.

This clonotype was seen many times. The chain has TRBV15 and TRBJ2-7; no reliable D call. Germline CDR1 LNHNV, CDR2 YYDKDF (reference sequence). V dropped 6 bases and J dropped 4 bases, with 13 bases sitting between them. The CDR3 extends over 13 amino acids. The CDR3 is CATSLASYYEQYF. Here the CDR3 DNA reads TGTGCCACCAGTCTGGCCAGCTATTACGAGCAGTACTTC.

This clonotype was seen at least ten times. The gene calls are TRBV27 and TRBJ2-1; TRBD2 is a possible D gene (5 bases). This CDR3 region has 18 residues. V gave up 3 bases and J gave up 3 bases, with 21 bases separating them. Germline V gene lookup returns CDR1 MNHEY and CDR2 SMNVEV (reference sequence). The DNA of the CDR3 is TGTGCCAGCAGTTTGCTACAGATGAGCGGCAAAGGCTACAATGAGCAGTTCTTC. This gives the protein CASSLLQMSGKGYNEQFF.

This clonotype has only a few counts. The chain is built from TRBV7-9 and TRBJ2-5; 8 positions agree with TRBD1. The CDR3 totals 15 residues. Germline V gene lookup returns CDR1 SEHNR and CDR2 FQNEAQ (reference sequence). With V trimmed by 4 bases and J by 3 bases, 7 bases remained unmatched. Here the CDR3 DNA reads TGTGCCAGCAGCTCCCGGACAGGGAAGAAAGAGACCCAGTACTTC. Protein sequence: CASSSRTGKKETQYF.

In this sample, this clonotype turned up many times. The J gene is TRBJ2-7, the V gene TRBV20-1; 7 nucleotides match TRBD2. V trimming: 2 bases; J trimming: 7 bases; junction bases outside the gene matches: 5. The germline gives CDR1 DFQATT, CDR2 SNEGSKA (reference sequence). The CDR3 sequence is 12 residues long. The CDR3 sequence: CSARLAVGEQYF. The CDR3 bases are TGCAGTGCTAGACTAGCGGTGGGGGAGCAGTACTTC.

This clonotype has ten or more counts. The chain couples TRBV29-1 to TRBJ2-7, with 8 bases matching TRBD1. V lost 6 bases, J lost 0 bases, and 7 bases stayed unmatched. From germline, CDR1 is SQVTM and CDR2 ANQGSEA. The length of the CDR3 is 14 residues. The CDR3 nucleotides are TGCAGCGTATCAACAGGGGGTAGCTCCTACGAGCAGTACTTC. This codes for CSVSTGGSSYEQYF.

This clonotype was detected many times. This chain connects TRBV28 to TRBJ1-1; the D gene is possibly TRBD1 (6 bases). CDR3 length equals 15 residues. Germline CDR1 MDHEN, CDR2 SYDVKM. Trimming cost V 6 bases and J 1 base, with 15 bases left between them. As DNA, the CDR3 is TGTGCCAGCAGACCAACAGGGCCCTCGAACACTGAAGCTTTCTTT. Residues: CASRPTGPSNTEAFF.

This clonotype was seen many times. V is TRBV6-6 and J is TRBJ1-2; D is unresolved. The V and J ends lost 2 bases and 8 bases respectively, with 12 bases between them. Per germline, CDR1 MNHNY and CDR2 SVGAGI (reference sequence). The CDR3 is made up of 13 amino acids. As DNA, the CDR3 is TGTGCCAGCAGTTACGGGCATAAGAGGGGCTACACCTTC. Its protein product is CASSYGHKRGYTF.

This clonotype was seen a few times. The chain carries TRBV4-3 and TRBJ2-5; 10 bases align to TRBD2. V was clipped by 2 bases and J by 5 bases; unmatched bases: 8. The CDR3 loop spans 16 amino acids. Germline CDR1 and CDR2: LGHNA and YSLEER. CDR3 loop: CASSQSSGSRWETQYF. In DNA form, the CDR3 reads TGCGCCAGCAGCCAATCTAGCGGGAGTCGATGGGAGACCCAGTACTTC.

This chain links TRBV13 with TRBJ2-7; 7 bases fit TRBD1. There are 16 residues in the CDR3. CDR1 is PRHDT and CDR2 is FYEKMQ in the germline V gene (reference sequence). V gave up 5 bases and J gave up 3 bases; unmatched junction bases: 13. The CDR3 spells CASSPATGLSFYEQYF. CDR3 sequence (DNA): TGTGCCAGCAGCCCAGCGACAGGGTTGAGCTTCTACGAGCAGTACTTC.

The rearrangement links TRBV12-3 or TRBV12-4 to TRBJ2-7, with 10 bases lining up with TRBD2. The CDR3 sequence is 15 residues long. V was clipped by 6 bases and J by 4 bases; unmatched bases: 9. This CDR3 is CASSRRGLAAYEQYF. The CDR3 DNA reads as TGTGCCAGCAGCAGACGCGGACTAGCGGCTTACGAGCAGTACTTC.

This clonotype was picked up many times. This rearrangement joins TRBV7-2 to TRBJ2-5; D remains ambiguous. Trimming left V 1 base short and J 3 bases short, with 9 bases between. Germline V gene sequence: CDR1 SGHTA, CDR2 FQGNSA. This CDR3 is built from 14 residues. CDR3 in amino acids: CASSLGVGEETQYF. The CDR3 DNA follows: TGTGCCAGCAGCTTAGGGGTGGGTGAAGAGACCCAGTACTTC.

This clonotype has ten or more counts. V gene TRBV3-1 combines with J gene TRBJ1-2, with TRBD1 as a possible D gene (6 bases). CDR1 LGHDT and CDR2 YNNKEL come from the germline V gene (reference sequence). Trimming shortened V by 4 bases and J by 0 bases, and 12 bases separated the two germline ends. This CDR3 region has 15 residues. CDR3 DNA sequence: TGTGCCAGCAGCCCCAGACAGGCGACTAACTATGGCTACACCTTC. Its protein product is CASSPRQATNYGYTF.